These 2 T cell receptor beta chains share one sample of origin, sequenced in a study of OX40 agonist ivuxolimab in advanced cancers. Clones were sequenced by immunoSEQ multiplex PCR, and TCRdb holds only the in-frame ones, with some missing. The top ten clones hold 0.55% to 0.7% of a sample with 73,000 or so clones, around 86% of them seen once. Sequences were derived from CD4+ or CD8+ T cells sorted from blood, sampled in a trial of the OX40 agonist ivuxolimab. The receptor set was obtained from an adult with an advanced solid tumor such as melanoma, head and neck, liver or kidney cancer.

The chain carries TRBV6-5 and TRBJ1-6; D gene ambiguous. CDR1 is MNHEY, CDR2 SVGAGI, per germline. Deletions cut 4 bases from V and 5 bases from J, with 15 bases between. This CDR3 region has 16 residues. As DNA, the CDR3 is TGTGCCAGCAGTTCCCCGGCGCCCGGGGATAATTCACCCCTCCACTTT. The encoded protein is CASSSPAPGDNSPLHF.

The chain is built from TRBV10-1 and TRBJ1-3; tentatively, D is TRBD1 (6 bases). CDR1 WNHNN and CDR2 SYGVQD come from the germline V gene (reference sequence). Trimming removed 4 bases at V and 0 bases at J, with 7 bases between. The CDR3 is made up of 14 amino acids. The CDR3 region has the DNA TGCGCCAGCAGTGGGACAGTCTCTGGAAACACCATATATTTT. Translating gives CASSGTVSGNTIYF.